Listed here are 9 T cell receptor beta chains from one sample, sequenced in a study of blood T cells in healthy people across ages. A second PCR of 7 to 11 cycles used a sample-barcoded 5' primer and a J-beta primer mix. TCRdb ran MiXCR on the 5' RACE reads and lists one entry per CDR3 protein. The table shows over 1,500,000 distinct CDR3 sequences, with around 50% occurring only once. The source material was blood. These receptors came from a woman in her thirties or forties in good health.

The chain links TRBV7-8 to TRBJ1-6; D is ambiguous. The CDR3 has 15 amino acids. Trimming pared 5 bases from V and 8 bases from J, leaving 16 bases between. In germline, CDR1 is SGHVS, CDR2 FQNEAQ. DNA for the CDR3: TGTGCCAGCAGCGCCCAGTGGGGATGGGATTCACCCCTCCACTTT. Its translation is CASSAQWGWDSPLHF.

This clonotype was recorded a few times. The chain uses TRBV2 and TRBJ2-1; TRBD1 might be the D (5 bases). Deletions cut 6 bases from V and 7 bases from J, with 10 bases between. The CDR3 sequence is 12 residues long. Germline V lookup: CDR1 SNHLY, CDR2 FYNNEI. The DNA of the CDR3 is TGTGCCAGCAGGGAGACAGTAAATGAGCAGTTCTTC. Amino acid sequence: CASRETVNEQFF.

The V call is TRBV20-1, the J call TRBJ2-3; 12 bases fit TRBD2. V trimming: 2 bases; J trimming: 2 bases; junction bases outside the gene matches: 11. CDR3 length: 18 residues. Looked up from germline, CDR1 is DFQATT and CDR2 is SNEGSKA (reference sequence). In DNA form, the CDR3 reads TGCAGTGCTAGATATACTAGCGGGGGGTTCCAATACACAGATACGCAGTATTTT. It specifies CSARYTSGGFQYTDTQYF.

The V and J genes are TRBV29-1 and TRBJ2-1; D is perhaps TRBD2 (5 bases). Germline-derived CDR1 and CDR2 are SQVTM and ANQGSEA. V lost 7 bases and J lost 6, with 13 bases in between. The CDR3 has 12 residues. CDR3 protein: CSDALLGNEQFF. In DNA form, the CDR3 reads TGCAGCGACGCCCTACTAGGCAATGAGCAGTTCTTC.

The chain recombines TRBV7-2 with TRBJ1-5; D not certain. CDR3 length: 15 residues. From germline, CDR1 is SGHTA and CDR2 FQGNSA. The V and J ends lost 5 bases and 2 bases respectively, with 13 bases between them. Written as DNA, the CDR3 is TGTGCCAGCAGCCCAGAAGGTATGGGCAATCAGCCCCAGCATTTT. As protein: CASSPEGMGNQPQHF.

The V gene is TRBV28, the J gene TRBJ2-1; a possible D gene is TRBD1 (6 bases). Germline V CDR1 and CDR2: MDHEN, SYDVKM. CDR3 length equals 17 residues. V was pared by 2 bases and J by 4 bases, with 18 bases between. The CDR3: CASSLPLPQGYYNEQFF. For the CDR3, the DNA is TGTGCCAGCAGTTTACCCCTCCCCCAGGGGTATTACAATGAGCAGTTCTTC. The full variable domain, in which reference TRBV28 and TRBJ2-1 provide the parts outside the CDR3, is DVKVTQSSRYLVKRTGEKVFLECVQDMDHENMFWYRQDPGLGLRLIYFSYDVKMKEKGDIPEGYSVSREKKERFSLILESASTNQTSMYLCASSLPLPQGYYNEQFFGPGTRLTVL.

The chain recombines TRBV3-1 with TRBJ2-1, with a possible D match to TRBD2 (6 bases). The last part of the DNA fits TRBJ2-7 better; the J call may be wrong. The germline CDR1 and CDR2 sequences are LGHDT and YNNKEL (reference sequence). The CDR3 length is 17 residues. The CDR3 bases are TGTGCCAGCAGCCAAGAGGGGGAGGCGCTTGGATCGCACGAGCAGTACTTC. This gives the protein CASSQEGEALGSHEQYF.

The genes are TRBV7-9 and TRBJ2-5; D is perhaps TRBD1 or TRBD2 (5 bases each). Trimming cost V 4 bases and J 5 bases, with 11 bases left between them. Germline V lookup: CDR1 SEHNR, CDR2 FQNEAQ (reference sequence). The CDR3 spans 13 residues. The chain's CDR3 is CASSYLRDETQYF. In DNA form, the CDR3 reads TGTGCCAGCAGCTACCTCAGGGACGAGACCCAGTACTTC.

This chain connects TRBV24-1 to TRBJ2-1; 9 nucleotides match TRBD2. V was clipped by 4 bases and J by 9 bases; unmatched bases: 9. From germline, CDR1 is KGHDR and CDR2 SFDVKD. CDR3 size: 15 residues. CDR3 nucleotide sequence: TGTGCCACCAGTGAAAGTAGCGGGGGCCCGGGTGAGCAGTTCTTC. The encoded protein is CATSESSGGPGEQFF.